This TCR beta chain emerged from a study of STAT5B mutations in CD4+ large granular lymphocyte leukemia. Sequencing used immunoSEQ multiplex PCR; TCRdb keeps in-frame clones, though not all of them. The sample contains about 29,000 clones, approximately 79% of which appear only once. The V gene lost 0 bases and the J gene lost 5 bases, with 14 bases spanning the gap. The germline V gene encodes CDR1 SGHNT and CDR2 YYREEE (reference sequence). The CDR3 covers 15 residues. This chain uses TRBV5-4 with TRBJ1-1; D perhaps matches TRBD1 (6 bases). This clonotype was obtained from a human donor in good health. Sequenced: CD4+ T cells from blood buffy coats. The CDR3 region is CASSLGLQGRTEAFF. The CDR3, as DNA: TGTGCCAGCAGCTTGGGATTACAGGGAAGGACTGAAGCTTTCTTT. Full variable domain (missing parts from reference TRBV5-4 and TRBJ1-1): ETGVTQSPTHLIKTRGQQVTLRCSSQSGHNTVSWYQQALGQGPQFIFQYYREEENGRGNFPPRFSGLQFPNYSSELNVNALELDDSALYLCASSLGLQGRTEAFFGQGTRLTVV.